These T cell receptor beta chains were read from a single sample in a study of tumor and adjacent non-tumor tissue in lung cancer. TCRdb recomputed calls from the multiplex PCR reads with MiXCR, one row per CDR3 protein. The sample gives 98,000 or so distinct CDR3 sequences, more than 80% of which show up once; 30% is in the top ten. Sequenced material: distant non-tumor lung tissue. The receptors originated from a man in his sixties with small cell lung cancer. Each CDR3 is given with its conserved first and last residue. The D gene is left open where the match is weak. Part of the rows lack a size; the others show once, few, many or a class for expanded clones.

clone_size cdr3_length j_call d_call v_call cdr3_aa cdr3_nt
. 13 TRBJ2-1 . TRBV12-3/TRBV12-4 CASTLGLYNEQFF TGTGCCAGCACTTTAGGACTGTACAATGAGCAGTTCTTC
. 14 TRBJ1-5 . TRBV6-1 CASSLHPWCQPQHF TGTGCCAGCAGTCTGCACCCTTGGTGTCAGCCCCAGCATTTT
. 13 TRBJ2-1 TRBD2 TRBV11-3 CANSFGLGDEQFF TGTGCCAACAGCTTTGGACTAGGGGATGAGCAGTTCTTC
. 14 TRBJ2-4 . TRBV2 CASSEGPRGNIKYF TGTGCCAGCAGTGAAGGGCCTAGAGGGAACATTAAGTACTTC
. 13 TRBJ2-1 . TRBV12-3/TRBV12-4 CVSSFLGYNEQFF TGTGTCAGCAGTTTTTTGGGGTACAATGAGCAGTTCTTC
. 15 TRBJ2-1 . TRBV4-2 CTSSQEGLVYNEQLF TGTACCAGCAGCCAAGAGGGCCTAGTTTACAATGAGCAGCTCTTC
many 16 TRBJ1-1 . TRBV20-1 CSARDPSGRPNTEAFF TGCAGTGCTAGAGACCCCTCGGGGAGACCGAACACTGAAGCTTTCTTT
many 14 TRBJ2-5 . TRBV5-4 CASSLEFFQETQYF TGTGCCAGCAGCCTGGAGTTTTTCCAAGAGACCCAGTACTTC
many 13 TRBJ2-3 . TRBV6-1 CASRPAFLDTQYF TGTGCCAGCAGGCCGGCCTTCCTCGATACGCAGTATTTT
. 13 TRBJ1-1 . TRBV11-1 CVSSSEGNTEAFW TGTGTCAGCAGCTCGGAGGGAAACACTGAAGCTTTCTGG
. 16 TRBJ2-2 TRBD2 TRBV6-1 CATTIPGLAIPGELFF TGTGCCACCACGATCCCGGGACTAGCGATCCCCGGGGAGCTGTTCTTT
. 15 TRBJ2-3 . TRBV10-3 CTIDRQGSSTDTQYF TGTACCATAGACCGGCAAGGGTCTAGCACAGATACGCAGTATTTT
. 16 TRBJ2-1 TRBD2 TRBV11-2 CTSILIGRGSYNEQFF TGTACTAGTATCTTAATCGGGAGGGGCTCCTACAATGAGCAGTTCTTC
. 14 TRBJ2-3 . TRBV11-2 CASSLIHRADTQYF TGTGCCAGCAGCTTAATTCATAGGGCAGATACGCAGTATTTT
. 15 TRBJ1-5 . TRBV11-2 CASSPGIRGIQPQHF TGTGCCAGCAGCCCCGGGATACGGGGTATTCAGCCACAGCATTTT
. 15 TRBJ2-5 . TRBV18 CASTPRTALAETPYF TGTGCCAGCACACCAAGGACGGCTCTGGCAGAGACCCCGTACTTC
once 14 TRBJ2-3 TRBD2 TRBV6-1 CTSKPSGETDTQYF TGTACCAGCAAGCCTAGCGGGGAGACAGATACGCAGTATTTT
once 14 TRBJ2-1 . TRBV11-2 CVSSYRTRHDEQFF TGTGTCAGCAGCTACAGGACGAGGCACGATGAGCAGTTCTTC
. 13 TRBJ2-3 . TRBV6-6 CASRLSNTDTQYF TGCGCCAGCAGGTTGTCGAACACAGATACGCAGTATTTT
. 13 TRBJ1-4 . TRBV5-1 CASSQGHLEKLFF TGCGCCAGCAGCCAAGGACACCTGGAAAAACTGTTTTTT
. 13 TRBJ2-7 TRBD1 TRBV9 CASNVAGTGGLYF TGTGCCAGCAACGTAGCCGGGACAGGGGGCCTGTACTTC
. 14 TRBJ1-1 . TRBV4-2 CPSSQDPQNTEAFF TGTCCCAGTAGCCAAGATCCGCAGAACACTGAAGCTTTCTTT
. 13 TRBJ2-5 . TRBV11-1 CVSSLGPEETQYF TGTGTCAGCAGCTTAGGCCCTGAAGAGACCCAATACTTC
. 16 TRBJ2-5 . TRBV12-3/TRBV12-4 CACSFRYGRGEETQYF TGTGCCTGCAGTTTTCGGTACGGGAGAGGAGAAGAGACCCAGTACTTC
. 13 TRBJ2-1 . TRBV6-2/TRBV6-3 CAISTGPNSEQFF TGCGCCATCAGTACCGGCCCTAACAGTGAGCAATTCTTC
. 15 TRBJ1-2 . TRBV6-2/TRBV6-3 CTSSFWTGGNYGYTF TGTACCAGCAGTTTCTGGACCGGGGGCAACTATGGCTACACCTTC
. 13 TRBJ1-1 . TRBV29-1 CSVLNSYDSEAFF TGCAGCGTACTCAACTCTTATGACAGTGAAGCTTTCTTT
. 13 TRBJ1-1 . TRBV29-1 CSVRTSYFTEAFF TGCAGCGTTAGGACATCATACTTCACTGAAGCTTTCTTT
. 17 TRBJ2-3 . TRBV11-2 CASSSGTQFSNTDTPGF TGTGCCAGCAGCTCCGGGACCCAATTTTCGAACACAGATACGCCGGGTTTT
many 13 TRBJ2-7 . TRBV30 CAWSEGSSYEQYF TGTGCCTGGAGTGAGGGAAGCTCCTACGAGCAGTACTTC
. 14 TRBJ2-5 . TRBV20-1 CSASQGTWQETQYF TGCAGTGCTAGTCAGGGGACATGGCAAGAGACCCAATACTTC
. 17 TRBJ1-5 . TRBV19 CASSPLARGMSNQPQHF TGTGCCAGTAGCCCCCTAGCGCGTGGGATGAGCAATCAGCCCCAGCATTTT
once 13 TRBJ2-1 . TRBV11-2 CASSLQSPVEQFF TGTGCCAGCAGCTTGCAGTCCCCCGTGGAGCAGTTCTTC
once 16 TRBJ2-7 . TRBV5-1 CASSLGLRDGSYEQYF TGCGCGAGCAGCTTGGGGTTGCGGGATGGGTCCTACGAGCAGTACTTC
. 18 TRBJ2-3 TRBD2 TRBV20-1 CSATRLARTTRLTDTQYF TGCAGTGCCACTCGACTAGCGCGAACGACCCGCCTCACAGATACGCAGTATTTT
. 16 TRBJ2-2 TRBD2 TRBV5-1 CASSVTSGKCSGELFF TGCGCCAGCAGCGTGACTAGCGGGAAATGTTCCGGGGAGCTGTTTTTT
medium-sized 15 TRBJ2-5 TRBD1 TRBV11-2 CASRDTRGGGETQYF TGTGCCAGCAGGGACACACGAGGGGGCGGAGAGACCCAGTACTTC
. 16 TRBJ2-1 TRBD2 TRBV6-5 CANHYSEAGGLQEQFF TGTGCCAACCATTACTCGGAGGCGGGAGGGCTCCAAGAGCAGTTCTTC
. 14 TRBJ1-3 . TRBV29-1 CSVLQRNSGNTIYF TGTAGCGTCTTACAGAGGAACTCTGGAAACACCATATATTTT
. 16 TRBJ2-1 TRBD2 TRBV11-2 CASILIGRGSYNEQFF TGCGCCAGCATCTTAATAGGGAGGGGCTCCTACAATGAGCAGTTCTTC
once 15 TRBJ2-7 . TRBV4-2 CASGLDWGEKWGQYF TGTGCCAGCGGCCTAGATTGGGGGGAGAAATGGGGGCAGTACTTC
. 16 TRBJ1-2 TRBD1 TRBV5-1 CVSSLEQGVPNYGYTF TGCGTCAGCAGCTTGGAGCAGGGGGTACCTAACTATGGCTACACCTTC
. 17 TRBJ2-1 . TRBV11-2 CASSLVTVQRPYSEQFF TGTGCCAGCAGCTTAGTGACAGTCCAGAGGCCCTACAGTGAGCAGTTCTTC
few 12 TRBJ2-7 . TRBV29-1 CSVVKGFNEQYF TGCAGCGTTGTCAAGGGCTTCAACGAGCAGTACTTC
once 15 TRBJ2-2 . TRBV11-2 CASSLAWSNTGELFF TGTGCCAGCAGCTTAGCTTGGTCGAACACCGGGGAGCTGTTTTTT
. 15 TRBJ2-2 . TRBV4-1 CAISSRGGYTGELFF TGCGCCATCAGCAGCAGGGGGGGATATACCGGGGAGCTGTTTTTT
. 16 TRBJ1-1 TRBD1 TRBV5-6 CASSLGSGTANTEAFF TGTGCCAGCAGCCTGGGCTCCGGGACAGCGAACACTGAGGCTTTCTTT
. 15 TRBJ2-2 TRBD1 TRBV12-3/TRBV12-4 CTSSFSGTDTRELFF TGTACCAGTAGTTTCTCTGGGACAGACACCAGGGAGCTGTTTTTT
. 17 TRBJ1-3 . TRBV4-2 CVSSQDGNSAIGNTIYF TGTGTCAGCAGCCAAGATGGGAACAGCGCAATAGGAAACACCATATACTTT
. 15 TRBJ2-5 . TRBV28 CTSSLVYSGEETQYF TGTACCAGCAGTTTAGTGTATAGTGGTGAGGAGACCCAGTACTTC
. 16 TRBJ2-7 TRBD1 TRBV28 CASSGEGRDRAYGQYF TGTGCCAGCAGTGGGGAAGGTCGGGACAGGGCCTACGGACAGTACTTC
. 19 TRBJ2-1 TRBD2 TRBV4-2 CASSQDRRWGTSGMGEQFF TGTGCCAGTAGCCAAGATCGGCGGTGGGGGACTAGCGGGATGGGTGAGCAGTTCTTC